These 27 T cell receptor beta chains were all obtained from the same sample, sequenced in a study of regulatory T cells in long-lasting Graves disease. Specified time point: persistent/refractory GD, antithyroid drugs over 5 years with positive TRAb. RNA extracted from PBMCs served as the sequencing template. Researchers made TCR beta libraries by using iRepertoire HTBI primers and running Arm-PCR on CDR3 regions. TCRdb passed the multiplex PCR reads through MiXCR, listing each CDR3 protein once. The sample includes about 400,000 distinct CDR3 sequences, less than 25% seen only once; the top ten take less than 25%. Sequencing was performed on peripheral blood mononuclear cells (PBMCs), taken when the disease was refractory, from a patient treated with antithyroid drugs. The source of these receptors is a female donor with Graves disease.

As concerns this clonotype: At one end, the junction sequence differs from germline, possibly due to a read error. The chain links TRBV12-3 or TRBV12-4 to TRBJ2-2; D is unresolved. The CDR3 runs 14 residues. CDR3 amino acids: CASQDVSNIGELFF. The CDR3 region has the DNA TGTGCCAGCCAGGACGTTTCGAACATCGGGGAGCTGTTTTTT.

There are a few counts of this clonotype. The rearrangement uses TRBV19 and TRBJ2-7; 10 bases agree with TRBD2. This CDR3 is built from 16 residues. V lost 6 bases to trimming and J lost 4 bases; unmatched junction nucleotides: 12. CDR1 is LNHDA, CDR2 SQIVND, per germline (reference sequence). Here the CDR3 reads CASSTSGTRGAYEQYF. The DNA of the CDR3 is TGTGCCAGTAGCACTAGCGGGACCCGCGGGGCGTACGAGCAGTACTTC.

This clonotype has ten or more counts. This chain links TRBV7-2 with TRBJ2-7, with D perhaps matching TRBD1 (6 bases). Per germline, CDR1 SGHTA and CDR2 FQGNSA. CDR3 length: 15 amino acids. V lost 4 bases to trimming and J lost 5 bases, with 18 bases between them. Here the CDR3 reads CASSSQGASLHEQYF. For the CDR3, the DNA is TGTGCCAGCAGCTCACAGGGAGCGAGCTTGCACGAGCAGTACTTC.

Worth noting for this clonotype: This is likely a read error, given that the CDR3 carries no conserved phenylalanine or tryptophan at its end. The limits of the CDR3 on the DNA are not certain, so only TCRdb's listed CDR3 is given. The chain recombines TRBV4-1 with TRBJ2-7; the table's D call TRBD2 went unverified against the DNA. Germline CDR1 reads MGHRA; CDR2 reads YSYEKL. The CDR3 spans 10 residues, counting both ends. This CDR3 reads CASSQEGLAG.

V is TRBV5-1 and J is TRBJ2-1; the match to TRBD2 covers 10 bases. Germline V gene sequence: CDR1 SGHRS, CDR2 YFSETQ. After removal of 4 bases from V and 7 bases from J, the junction contained 8 bases not matched to a gene. The CDR3 extends over 15 amino acids. The CDR3 spells CASSLPSGSMNEQFF. DNA for the CDR3: TGCGCCAGCAGCCTACCTAGCGGGAGTATGAATGAGCAGTTCTTC.

The rearrangement joins TRBV3-1 to TRBJ1-6; TRBD1 aligns across 7 bases. The CDR3 length is 13 residues. The germline CDR1 and CDR2 sequences are LGHDT and YNNKEL (reference sequence). With V trimmed by 5 bases and J by 5 bases, 0 bases remained unmatched. For the CDR3, the DNA is TGTGCCAGCAGCGACAGGGATAATTCACCCCTCCACTTT. This sequence encodes CASSDRDNSPLHF.

Many counts were recorded for this clonotype. The chain links TRBV28 to TRBJ1-2, with D unresolved. The germline V gene encodes CDR1 MDHEN and CDR2 SYDVKM. V lost 5 bases, J lost 4 bases, and 17 bases lay in between. This CDR3 spans 15 amino acids. In DNA form, the CDR3 reads TGTGCCAGCAGTGAAGTTGGGGAGAACCGCTATGGCTACACCTTC. Protein sequence: CASSEVGENRYGYTF.

This clonotype was counted a few times. The CDR3 bases are TGTGCCAGCAGCTTTACTAGCGGGGGGACCTACGAGCAGTACTTC. It is translated as CASSFTSGGTYEQYF. The V and J genes are TRBV5-4 and TRBJ2-7; TRBD2 agrees at 12 bases. Germline V gene lookup returns CDR1 SGHNT and CDR2 YYREEE (reference sequence). V shed 2 bases, J shed 2 bases, and the junction held 2 bases outside the gene matches. The CDR3 has 15 amino acids.

The sample holds many counts of this clonotype. The CDR3 DNA reads as TGTGCCAGCAGCACGGGTGGTGGGGCCAACGTCCTGACTTTC. Protein: CASSTGGGANVLTF. The V gene is TRBV28, the J gene TRBJ2-6; D not resolved. V was clipped by 6 bases and J by 3 bases, with 9 bases between them. Germline V lookup: CDR1 MDHEN, CDR2 SYDVKM. CDR3 length: 14 residues.

V gene TRBV7-2 combines with J gene TRBJ1-5; perhaps TRBD1 as D (5 bases). The CDR3 loop spans 15 amino acids. CDR1 is SGHTA, CDR2 FQGNSA, per germline. The V gene lost 0 bases and the J gene lost 1 base, with 7 bases spanning the gap. The CDR3 sequence: CASSLAGRSNQPQHF. For the CDR3, the DNA is TGTGCCAGCAGCTTAGCGGGGCGGAGCAATCAGCCCCAGCATTTT.

The J gene is TRBJ2-7, the V gene TRBV7-2; 8 nucleotides align to TRBD2. V lost 5 bases and J lost 4; bases outside the gene matches: 10. The length of the CDR3 is 15 residues. Looked up from germline, CDR1 is SGHTA and CDR2 is FQGNSA. The CDR3 reads CASSRGSGSFYEQYF. Here the CDR3 DNA reads TGTGCCAGCAGCCGGGGGAGCGGGAGCTTTTACGAGCAGTACTTC. Complete variable domain (other parts from reference TRBV7-2 and TRBJ2-7): GAGVSQSPSNKVTEKGKDVELRCDPISGHTALYWYRQSLGQGLEFLIYFQGNSAPDKSGLPSDRFSAERTGGSVSTLTIQRTQQEDSAVYLCASSRGSGSFYEQYFGPGTRLTVT.

This clonotype was counted ten times or more. The V and J genes are TRBV7-9 and TRBJ1-1, with unresolved D. With 4 bases removed from V and 4 bases from J, the gap between germline ends came to 13 bases. CDR3 length: 14 amino acids. Germline V lookup: CDR1 SEHNR, CDR2 FQNEAQ (reference sequence). CDR3 sequence: CASSSTYRLTEAFF. The CDR3 DNA follows: TGTGCCAGCAGCTCGACCTACAGACTCACTGAAGCTTTCTTT.

The chain carries TRBV18 and TRBJ1-2, with a possible D match to TRBD1 (6 bases). Germline V gene sequence: CDR1 KGHSH, CDR2 LQKENI. V lost 5 bases, J lost 6 bases, and 10 bases lay in between. The CDR3 is 12 residues long. The CDR3 DNA follows: TGTGCCAGCTCAGAACAGGGAGATGGCTACACCTTC. It yields the protein CASSEQGDGYTF.

This clonotype was recorded many times. The chain recombines TRBV2 with TRBJ1-1; D is unclear. Trimming removed 5 bases at V and 0 bases at J, with 7 bases between. CDR3 length: 13 amino acids. Germline-derived CDR1 and CDR2 are SNHLY and FYNNEI. CDR3 nucleotides: TGTGCCAGCAGTACCGACATGAACACTGAAGCTTTCTTT. It yields the protein CASSTDMNTEAFF.

The table lists this clonotype with many counts. The chain combines TRBV28 with TRBJ2-5, with unresolved D. The V gene's germline CDR1 is MDHEN and CDR2 SYDVKM. The CDR3 is 14 residues long. V dropped 1 base and J dropped 4 bases, with 10 bases sitting between them. DNA for the CDR3: TGTGCCAGCAGTTTATCTGAACCAGGAGAGACCCAGTACTTC. Translated: CASSLSEPGETQYF.

This chain connects TRBV6-1 to TRBJ2-7; 11 bases are a match to TRBD2. Germline V gives CDR1 MNHNS, CDR2 SASEGT. The CDR3 spans 16 residues. After removal of 6 bases from V and 0 bases from J, the junction contained 7 bases not matched to a gene. The CDR3 protein is CASRPLAGGSSYEQYF. Here the CDR3 DNA reads TGTGCCAGCAGACCTTTAGCGGGAGGGAGCTCCTACGAGCAGTACTTC.

This clonotype was recorded at least ten times. This rearrangement joins TRBV7-2 to TRBJ1-1; maybe TRBD1 (6 bases). This CDR3 is built from 16 residues. Germline CDR1 SGHTA, CDR2 FQGNSA. The V gene lost 0 bases and the J gene lost 3 bases, with 14 bases spanning the gap. For the CDR3, the DNA is TGTGCCAGCAGCTTAGCCTTGACAGGTTGGGACACTGAAGCTTTCTTT. This codes for CASSLALTGWDTEAFF. Variable domain in full (rest from reference TRBV7-2 and TRBJ1-1): GAGVSQSPSNKVTEKGKDVELRCDPISGHTALYWYRQSLGQGLEFLIYFQGNSAPDKSGLPSDRFSAERTGGSVSTLTIQRTQQEDSAVYLCASSLALTGWDTEAFFGQGTRLTVV.

This clonotype was counted only a few times. The rearrangement joins TRBV7-8 to TRBJ1-5; D gene uncertain. V was shortened by 3 bases and J by 1 base, with 19 bases between the two germline ends. Germline CDR1 and CDR2: SGHVS and FQNEAQ. The CDR3 is 18 residues long. The CDR3 region is CASSLRPIPASSNQPQHF. The CDR3 DNA sequence: TGTGCCAGCAGCTTGAGACCGATTCCGGCTTCGAGCAATCAGCCCCAGCATTTT.

This clonotype was detected ten times or more. The V gene is TRBV28, the J gene TRBJ2-7, with D perhaps TRBD2 (5 bases). CDR1 MDHEN and CDR2 SYDVKM come from the germline V gene. The CDR3 is 14 residues long. Deletions cut 4 bases from V and 5 bases from J, with 15 bases between. CDR3 bases: TGTGCCAGCAGTTCGAGGGCCCTTGCCCACGAGCAGTACTTC. Protein sequence: CASSSRALAHEQYF.

The chain's CDR3 is CASSYSGARGYTF. As DNA, the CDR3 is TGTGCCAGCAGTTACTCTGGGGCACGGGGCTACACCTTC. The chain has TRBV6-5 and TRBJ1-2; D may be TRBD1 (5 bases). V lost 0 bases to trimming and J lost 8 bases, with 10 bases between them. The CDR3 contains 13 residues. Germline lookup yields CDR1 MNHEY and CDR2 SVGAGI.

This clonotype was seen many times. V and J are TRBV28 and TRBJ1-2; tentative D call: TRBD1 (5 bases). Trimming removed 5 bases at V and 7 bases at J, with 26 bases between. The CDR3 consists of 17 residues. Germline V gives CDR1 MDHEN, CDR2 SYDVKM. CDR3 amino acids: CASSPTPQGVGRIGYTF. Written as DNA, the CDR3 is TGTGCCAGCAGTCCTACCCCTCAGGGTGTGGGGCGGATTGGCTACACCTTC.

The CDR3 region is CASSSYRTSGRGTGELFF. The CDR3 coding sequence is TGTGCCAGCAGTTCCTACAGGACTAGCGGGAGAGGCACCGGGGAGCTGTTTTTT. The rearrangement uses TRBV27 and TRBJ2-2; 13 nucleotides agree with TRBD2. In germline, CDR1 is MNHEY, CDR2 SMNVEV (reference sequence). After removal of 4 bases from V and 4 bases from J, the junction contained 9 bases not matched to a gene. The CDR3 runs 18 residues.

As DNA, the CDR3 is TGCAGTGGGCTACTCTCGGGAGAGTTGAACATTCAGTACTTC. Protein sequence: CSGLLSGELNIQYF. The rearrangement uses TRBV20-1 and TRBJ2-4, with D perhaps TRBD2 (6 bases). This CDR3 is 14 amino acids long. Trimming stripped 7 bases from V and 7 bases from J, with 20 bases between. CDR1 is DFQATT, CDR2 SNEGSKA, per germline (reference sequence).

This clonotype was picked up many times. The V gene is TRBV5-1, the J gene TRBJ2-2; D ambiguous. V lost 4 bases and J 4 bases, leaving 17 bases between the germline ends. The CDR3 runs to 16 residues. The germline gives CDR1 SGHRS, CDR2 YFSETQ. CDR3 DNA sequence: TGCGCCAGCAGCAACATGGGGTGGAGTGGCACCGGGGAGCTGTTTTTT. Translation: CASSNMGWSGTGELFF.

The chain combines TRBV7-2 with TRBJ2-7, with 7 positions matching TRBD2. Trimming at V came to 8 bases and at J to 3 bases, leaving 13 bases not matched to a gene. Germline V gives CDR1 SGHTA, CDR2 FQGNSA. There are 15 residues in the CDR3. As DNA, the CDR3 is TGTGCCAGCTCACGGGACTATCAAGATGGCTACGAGCAGTACTTC. This translates into CASSRDYQDGYEQYF.

The chain carries TRBV6-1 and TRBJ1-2; perhaps TRBD1 as D (6 bases). The CDR3 runs 14 residues. Germline CDR1 MNHNS, CDR2 SASEGT. V shed 6 bases and J shed 3 bases, with 14 bases lying between them. The CDR3 nucleotides are TGTGCCAGCAGCTACGGACAGAATGACTATGGCTACACCTTC. Protein: CASSYGQNDYGYTF.

This clonotype has a count of ten or more. One end of the junction varies from germline; a read error may be responsible. V is TRBV5-1 and J is TRBJ2-7; no clear D. Germline CDR1 and CDR2: SGHRS and YFSETQ. This CDR3 comprises 14 residues. The CDR3 reads CASSLVGSSYEQYF. CDR3 sequence (DNA): TGTGCCAGCAGCTTAGTGGGAAGCTCCTACGAGCAGTACTTC.